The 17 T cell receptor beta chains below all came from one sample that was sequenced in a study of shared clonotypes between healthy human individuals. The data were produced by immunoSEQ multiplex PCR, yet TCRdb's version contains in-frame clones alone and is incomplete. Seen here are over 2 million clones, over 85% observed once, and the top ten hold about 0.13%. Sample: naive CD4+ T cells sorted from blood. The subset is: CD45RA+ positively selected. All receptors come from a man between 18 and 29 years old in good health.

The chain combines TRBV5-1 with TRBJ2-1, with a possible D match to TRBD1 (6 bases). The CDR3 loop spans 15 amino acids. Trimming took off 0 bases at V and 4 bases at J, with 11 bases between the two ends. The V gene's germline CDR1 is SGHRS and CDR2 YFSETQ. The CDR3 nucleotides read TGCGCCAGCAGCTTGGCAGGGACAATTTACAATGAGCAGTTCTTC. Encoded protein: CASSLAGTIYNEQFF.

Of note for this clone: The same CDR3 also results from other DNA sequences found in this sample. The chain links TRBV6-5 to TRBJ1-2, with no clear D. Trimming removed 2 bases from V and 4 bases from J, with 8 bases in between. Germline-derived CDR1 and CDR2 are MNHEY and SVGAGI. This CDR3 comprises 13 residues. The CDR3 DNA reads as TGTGCCAGCAGTTACAAGGGCGCCTATGGCTACACCTTC. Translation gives CASSYKGAYGYTF.

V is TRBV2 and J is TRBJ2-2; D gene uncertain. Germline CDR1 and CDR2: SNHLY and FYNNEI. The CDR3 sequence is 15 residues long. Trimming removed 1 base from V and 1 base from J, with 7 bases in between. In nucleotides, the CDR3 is TGTGCCAGCAGTGAAGTGGCGCAGAACACCGGGGAGCTGTTTTTT. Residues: CASSEVAQNTGELFF.

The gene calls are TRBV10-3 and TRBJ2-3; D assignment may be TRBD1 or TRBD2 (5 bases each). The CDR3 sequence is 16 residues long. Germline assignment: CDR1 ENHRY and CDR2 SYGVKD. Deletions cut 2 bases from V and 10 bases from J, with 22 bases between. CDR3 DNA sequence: TGTGCCATCAGTGAGAGGGCTAGCCGGGACCACCGATCGCAGTATTTT. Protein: CAISERASRDHRSQYF.

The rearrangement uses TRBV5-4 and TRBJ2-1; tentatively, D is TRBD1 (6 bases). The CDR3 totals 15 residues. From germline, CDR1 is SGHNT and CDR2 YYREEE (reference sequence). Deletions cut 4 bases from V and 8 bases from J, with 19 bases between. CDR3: CASSPDRPRPHEQFF. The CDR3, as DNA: TGTGCCAGCAGCCCTGACAGGCCCCGTCCCCATGAGCAGTTCTTC.

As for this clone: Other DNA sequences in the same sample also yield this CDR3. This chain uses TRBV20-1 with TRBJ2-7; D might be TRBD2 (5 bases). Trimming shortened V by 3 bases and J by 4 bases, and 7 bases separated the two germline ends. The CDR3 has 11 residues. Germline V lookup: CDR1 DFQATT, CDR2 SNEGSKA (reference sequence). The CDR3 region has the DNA TGCAGTGCTAGGGGAGTTTACGAGCAGTACTTC. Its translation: CSARGVYEQYF.

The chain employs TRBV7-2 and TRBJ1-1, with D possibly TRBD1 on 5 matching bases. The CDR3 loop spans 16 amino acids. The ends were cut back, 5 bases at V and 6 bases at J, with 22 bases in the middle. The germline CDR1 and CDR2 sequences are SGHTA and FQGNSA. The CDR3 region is CASSPEVTVPRAEAFF. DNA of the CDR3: TGTGCCAGCAGCCCGGAAGTGACAGTGCCCCGGGCTGAAGCTTTCTTT.

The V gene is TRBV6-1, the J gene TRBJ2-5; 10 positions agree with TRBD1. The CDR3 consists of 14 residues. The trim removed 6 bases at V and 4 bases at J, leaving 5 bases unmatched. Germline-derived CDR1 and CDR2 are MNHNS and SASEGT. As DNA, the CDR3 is TGTGCCAGCAGGAGACAGGGGGCCGGAGAGACCCAGTACTTC. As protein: CASRRQGAGETQYF.

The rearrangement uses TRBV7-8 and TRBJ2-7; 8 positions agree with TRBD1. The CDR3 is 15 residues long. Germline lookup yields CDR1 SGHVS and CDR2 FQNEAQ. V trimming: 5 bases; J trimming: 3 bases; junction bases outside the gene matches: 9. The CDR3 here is CASSPAPDRVYEQYF. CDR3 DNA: TGTGCCAGCAGCCCCGCCCCGGACAGGGTCTACGAGCAGTACTTC.

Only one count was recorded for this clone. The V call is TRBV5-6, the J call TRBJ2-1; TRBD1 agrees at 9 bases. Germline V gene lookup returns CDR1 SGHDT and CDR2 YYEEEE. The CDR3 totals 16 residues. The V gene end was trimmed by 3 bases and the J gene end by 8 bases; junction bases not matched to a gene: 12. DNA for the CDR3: TGTGCCAGCAGCTCCTTAGGACAGGGGCGAGACGATGAGCAGTTCTTC. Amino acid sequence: CASSSLGQGRDDEQFF.

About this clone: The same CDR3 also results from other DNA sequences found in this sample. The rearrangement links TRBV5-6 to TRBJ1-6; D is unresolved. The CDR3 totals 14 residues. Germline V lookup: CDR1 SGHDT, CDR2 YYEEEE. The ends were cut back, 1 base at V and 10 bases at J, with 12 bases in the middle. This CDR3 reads CASSLRGRYSPLHF. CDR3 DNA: TGTGCCAGCAGCTTGAGAGGGAGATACTCACCCCTCCACTTT.

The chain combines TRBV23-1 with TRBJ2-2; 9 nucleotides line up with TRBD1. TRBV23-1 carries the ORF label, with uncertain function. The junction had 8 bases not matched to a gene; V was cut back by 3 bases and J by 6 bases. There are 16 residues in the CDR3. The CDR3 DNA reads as TGCGCCAGCAGTCAGCCTCCGGGACAGGGAGCCGGGGAGCTGTTTTTT. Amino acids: CASSQPPGQGAGELFF.

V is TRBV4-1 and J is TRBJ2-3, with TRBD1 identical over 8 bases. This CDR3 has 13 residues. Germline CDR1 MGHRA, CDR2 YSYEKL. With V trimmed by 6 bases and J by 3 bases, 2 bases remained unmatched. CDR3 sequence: CASRQGGTDTQYF. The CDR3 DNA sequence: TGCGCCAGCAGACAGGGGGGTACAGATACGCAGTATTTT.

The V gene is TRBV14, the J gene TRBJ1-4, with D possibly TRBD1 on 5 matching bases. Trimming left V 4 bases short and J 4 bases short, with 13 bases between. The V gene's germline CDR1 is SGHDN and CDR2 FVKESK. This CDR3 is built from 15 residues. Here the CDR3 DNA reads TGTGCCAGCAGCCCTAGGCTGGGGCATAATGAAAAACTGTTTTTT. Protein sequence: CASSPRLGHNEKLFF.

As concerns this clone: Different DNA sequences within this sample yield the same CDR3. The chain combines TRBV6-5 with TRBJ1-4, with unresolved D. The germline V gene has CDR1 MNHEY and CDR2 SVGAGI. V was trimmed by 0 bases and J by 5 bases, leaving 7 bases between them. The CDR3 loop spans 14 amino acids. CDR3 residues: CASSYSPTNEKLFF. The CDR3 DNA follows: TGTGCCAGCAGTTACTCGCCTACCAATGAAAAACTGTTTTTT.

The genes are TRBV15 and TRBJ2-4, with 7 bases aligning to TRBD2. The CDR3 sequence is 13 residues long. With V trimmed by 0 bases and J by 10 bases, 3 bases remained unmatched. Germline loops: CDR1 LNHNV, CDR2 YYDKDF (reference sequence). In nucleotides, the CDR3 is TGTGCCACCAGCAGAGAGACTAGCTGGATTCAGTACTTC. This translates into CATSRETSWIQYF.

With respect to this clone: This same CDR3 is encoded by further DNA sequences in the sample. The CDR3 DNA is TGTGCCAGCAGCTTGGAAGGAACTAACTATGGCTACACCTTC. It codes for CASSLEGTNYGYTF. The J gene is TRBJ1-2, the V gene TRBV5-4; unclear D gene. CDR3 length: 14 residues. V lost 0 bases and J 0 bases, leaving 6 bases between the germline ends. Germline V gene sequence: CDR1 SGHNT, CDR2 YYREEE (reference sequence).